The present entry profiles one T cell receptor beta chain with its context. The sample originates from a study of control samples from healthy donors and cancer patients. The CDR3 is 16 residues long. CDR1 is LGHDT, CDR2 YNNKEL, per germline (reference sequence). V lost 2 bases and J 1 base, leaving 14 bases between the germline ends. Some clones are missing from TCRdb's copy, which holds only in-frame ones; the method was immunoSEQ multiplex PCR. The data contain about 120,000 clones, approximately 90% of them singletons. Material for sequencing was blood. The sequence derives from a man aged 25 to 40 in good health. The chain has TRBV3-1 (or the pseudogene TRBV3-2) and TRBJ1-1, with no clear D. CDR3 nucleotides: TGTGCCAGCAGCCAAAGACGTTCAGGCGGGAACACTGAAGCTTTCTTT. Translating gives CASSQRRSGGNTEAFF.